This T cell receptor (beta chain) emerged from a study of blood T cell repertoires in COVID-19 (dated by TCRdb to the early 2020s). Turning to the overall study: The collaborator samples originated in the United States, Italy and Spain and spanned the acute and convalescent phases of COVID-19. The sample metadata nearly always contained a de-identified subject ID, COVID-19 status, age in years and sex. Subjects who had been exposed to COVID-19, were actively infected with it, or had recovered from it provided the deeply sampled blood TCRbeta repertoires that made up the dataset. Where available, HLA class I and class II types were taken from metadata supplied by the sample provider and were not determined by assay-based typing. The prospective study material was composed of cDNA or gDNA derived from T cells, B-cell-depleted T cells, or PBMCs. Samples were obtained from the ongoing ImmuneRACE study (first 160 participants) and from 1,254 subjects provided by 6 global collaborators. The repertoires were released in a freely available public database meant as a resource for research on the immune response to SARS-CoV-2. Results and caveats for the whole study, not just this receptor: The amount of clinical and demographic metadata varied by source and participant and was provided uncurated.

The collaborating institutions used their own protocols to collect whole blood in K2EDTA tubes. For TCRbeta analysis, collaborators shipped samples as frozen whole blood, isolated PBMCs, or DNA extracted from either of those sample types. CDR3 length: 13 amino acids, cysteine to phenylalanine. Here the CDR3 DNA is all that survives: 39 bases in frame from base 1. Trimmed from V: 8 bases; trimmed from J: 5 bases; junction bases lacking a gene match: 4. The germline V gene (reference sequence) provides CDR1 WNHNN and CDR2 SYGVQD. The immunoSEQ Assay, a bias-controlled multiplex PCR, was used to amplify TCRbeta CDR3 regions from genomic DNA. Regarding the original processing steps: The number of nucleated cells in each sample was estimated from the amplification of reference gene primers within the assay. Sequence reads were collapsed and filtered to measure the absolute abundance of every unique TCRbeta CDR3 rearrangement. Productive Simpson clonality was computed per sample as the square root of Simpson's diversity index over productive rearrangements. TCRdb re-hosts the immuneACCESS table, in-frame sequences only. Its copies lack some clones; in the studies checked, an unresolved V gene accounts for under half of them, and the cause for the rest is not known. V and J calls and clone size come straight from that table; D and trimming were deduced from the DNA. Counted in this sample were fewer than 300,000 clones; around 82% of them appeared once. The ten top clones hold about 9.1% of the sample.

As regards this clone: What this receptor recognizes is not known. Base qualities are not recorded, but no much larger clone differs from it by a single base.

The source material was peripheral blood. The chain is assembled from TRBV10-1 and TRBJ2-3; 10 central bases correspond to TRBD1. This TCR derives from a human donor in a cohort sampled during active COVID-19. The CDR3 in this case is CASARDRGDTQYF. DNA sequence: TGCGCCAGCGCCCGGGACAGGGGAGATACGCAGTATTTT.